These 28 T cell receptor beta chains came from one sample sequenced in a study of cytomegalovirus exposure and HLA in healthy donors. The primer mix had 60 Vbeta and 13 Jbeta primers. Assay used: immunoSEQ multiplex PCR; TCRdb lists only in-frame clones, some missing. The repertoire holds about 190,000 clones, with 81% as singletons. The specimen sequenced was PBMCs. Receptor source: a man aged 40-49 years in good health and CMV-seropositive.

With regard to this clone: The junction shows a germline mismatch at one end, possibly a read error. The J gene is TRBJ2-7, the V gene TRBV7-9; TRBD2 matches at 9 bases. This CDR3 comprises 17 residues. The germline V gene encodes CDR1 SEHNR and CDR2 FQNEAQ (reference sequence). The CDR3 nucleotides read TGTTCCAGCAGCTTAGAAGTGTCTAGCGGGATGCCGGTCGAGCAGTACTTC. It specifies CSSSLEVSSGMPVEQYF.

The count of this clone is one. The chain carries TRBV5-1 and TRBJ1-1, with D unresolved. V was shortened by 3 bases and J by 4 bases, with 16 bases between the two germline ends. CDR3 length equals 15 residues. Germline assignment: CDR1 SGHRS and CDR2 YFSETQ. The CDR3: CASSYTQPLGTEAFF. DNA for the CDR3: TGCGCCAGCAGCTACACACAGCCCTTGGGCACTGAAGCTTTCTTT.

The chain recombines TRBV5-4 with TRBJ2-2; TRBD1 agrees at 8 bases. V dropped 1 base and J dropped 5; count of bases not matched to a gene: 4. Germline CDR1 SGHNT, CDR2 YYREEE (reference sequence). The CDR3 has 15 residues. CDR3 coding DNA: TGTGCCAGCAGCTTGTCAGGGGGCGGGACCGGGGAGCTGTTTTTT. Translating gives CASSLSGGGTGELFF.

This chain joins TRBV6-5 and TRBJ1-1; the D gene is possibly TRBD1 (6 bases). From germline, CDR1 is MNHEY and CDR2 SVGAGI. The CDR3 covers 13 residues. Trimming took off 6 bases at V and 5 bases at J, with 13 bases between the two ends. CDR3 DNA: TGTGCCAGCAGACGGACAGAGGGAACTGAAGCTTTCTTT. Amino acids: CASRRTEGTEAFF.

The chain joins TRBV7-9 to TRBJ2-3; TRBD1 is a possible D gene (6 bases). V was shortened by 5 bases and J by 3 bases, with 12 bases between the two germline ends. CDR1 and CDR2 from the germline V gene are SEHNR and FQNEAQ (reference sequence). This CDR3 contains 14 residues. CDR3 protein: CASSPTDRTDTQYF. CDR3 in DNA: TGTGCCAGCAGCCCAACGGACAGAACAGATACGCAGTATTTT.

This CDR3 is CASRQGYSNQPQHF. The CDR3, as DNA: TGTGCCAGCAGGCAGGGGTACAGCAATCAGCCCCAGCATTTT. The chain combines TRBV2 with TRBJ1-5; D might be TRBD1 (6 bases). CDR1 SNHLY and CDR2 FYNNEI come from the germline V gene. The CDR3 length is 14 residues. Trimming took 6 bases from V and 1 from J, leaving 10 bases between them.

The chain uses TRBV9 and TRBJ1-1; 10 bases are a match to TRBD1. CDR1 SGDLS and CDR2 YYNGEE come from the germline V gene. The CDR3 is 15 amino acids. J was trimmed by 4 bases and V by 4 bases; bases with no gene match: 7. The CDR3 coding sequence is TGTGCCAGCAGCCCCGGGGGACAGGGGTTCACTGAAGCTTTCTTT. Translating it yields CASSPGGQGFTEAFF.

The chain links TRBV29-1 to TRBJ1-2, with no clear D. Trimming removed 7 bases from V and 7 bases from J, with 13 bases in between. CDR3 length equals 11 residues. CDR1 and CDR2 from the germline V gene are SQVTM and ANQGSEA. The DNA of the CDR3 is TGCAGCGCCGAGGCGGGGAGTGGCTACACCTTC. It is translated as CSAEAGSGYTF.

This sequence joins TRBV7-2 and TRBJ2-7; 10 nucleotides align to TRBD2. Germline trimming cut 2 bases from V and 0 bases from J; bases unmatched to any gene: 7. CDR1 SGHTA and CDR2 FQGNSA come from the germline V gene. This CDR3 is built from 17 residues. The CDR3 loop reads CASSLLPGLAVSYEQYF. The CDR3 nucleotides are TGTGCCAGCAGCTTACTACCCGGACTAGCGGTCTCCTACGAGCAGTACTTC.

The rearrangement uses TRBV13 and TRBJ2-5, with 8 bases lining up with TRBD1. This CDR3 region has 14 residues. J gave up 5 bases and V 4 bases, and 6 bases lay outside the gene matches. Looked up from germline, CDR1 is PRHDT and CDR2 is FYEKMQ (reference sequence). Here the CDR3 reads CASSSSQGGETQYF. CDR3 coding DNA: TGTGCCAGCAGCTCCTCACAGGGGGGTGAGACCCAGTACTTC.

This clone was recorded only once. This chain uses TRBV19 with TRBJ1-2; 7 bases match TRBD1. The V segment lost 4 bases and the J segment 2 bases; nucleotides outside the gene matches: 7. The germline gives CDR1 LNHDA, CDR2 SQIVND (reference sequence). CDR3 length equals 15 residues. This CDR3 is CASSTQGRRNYGYTF. The CDR3 DNA reads as TGTGCCAGTAGTACACAGGGGAGAAGAAACTATGGCTACACCTTC.

The CDR3 loop reads CASSLAGLSTDTQYF. The CDR3 region has the DNA TGTGCCAGCAGCCTAGCGGGGCTCAGCACAGATACGCAGTATTTT. The chain carries TRBV7-3 and TRBJ2-3; 9 bases line up with TRBD2. Germline assignment: CDR1 SGHTA and CDR2 FQGTGA. This CDR3 spans 15 amino acids. Trimming took 5 bases from V and 0 from J; bases not matched to a gene: 3. The variable domain in full, completed from reference TRBV7-3 and TRBJ2-3, reads GAGVSQTPSNKVTEKGKYVELRCDPISGHTALYWYRQSLGQGPEFLIYFQGTGAADDSGLPNDRFFAVRPEGSVSTLKIQRTERGDSAVYLCASSLAGLSTDTQYFGPGTRLTVL.

This clone was observed a few times. V is TRBV6-1 and J is TRBJ1-5; tentatively, D is TRBD1 (6 bases). CDR1 and CDR2 from the germline V gene are MNHNS and SASEGT. The ends were cut back, 1 base at V and 5 bases at J, with 12 bases in the middle. The CDR3 has 15 amino acids. The CDR3 region has the DNA TGTGCCAGCAGTGAAGGGACAGCGACGCATCAGCCCCAGCATTTT. Its protein is CASSEGTATHQPQHF.

This rearrangement joins TRBV18 to TRBJ2-5; no reliable D call. Germline V gene data show CDR1 as KGHSH and CDR2 as LQKENI. The V end was cut by 2 bases, the J end by 2 bases, with 9 bases between. The CDR3 extends over 14 amino acids. The CDR3 loop is CASSPGATQETQYF. The CDR3 nucleotides are TGTGCCAGCTCACCAGGAGCCACGCAAGAGACCCAGTACTTC.

The chain employs TRBV14 and TRBJ1-2, with D perhaps matching TRBD1 (6 bases). The CDR3 covers 16 residues. Germline-derived CDR1 and CDR2 are SGHDN and FVKESK. With 4 bases removed from V and 4 bases from J, the gap between germline ends came to 19 bases. DNA of the CDR3: TGTGCCAGCAGCCCTACCAGGGGTGCCCGGGGCTATGGCTACACCTTC. Protein product: CASSPTRGARGYGYTF.

The J gene is TRBJ2-7, the V gene TRBV28; D possibly corresponds to TRBD2 (5 bases). This CDR3 spans 12 amino acids. CDR1 is MDHEN, CDR2 SYDVKM, per germline. V was shortened by 9 bases and J by 0 bases, with 9 bases between the two germline ends. CDR3 in amino acids: CASEGNSYEQYF. CDR3 bases: TGTGCCAGTGAGGGAAACTCCTACGAGCAGTACTTC. Full variable domain (rest looked up from reference TRBV28 and TRBJ2-7): DVKVTQSSRYLVKRTGEKVFLECVQDMDHENMFWYRQDPGLGLRLIYFSYDVKMKEKGDIPEGYSVSREKKERFSLILESASTNQTSMYLCASEGNSYEQYFGPGTRLTVT.

The chain carries TRBV5-4 and TRBJ2-3; D perhaps matches TRBD2 (6 bases). The V and J ends lost 3 bases and 6 bases respectively, with 23 bases between them. Germline V gene lookup returns CDR1 SGHNT and CDR2 YYREEE (reference sequence). The CDR3 has 17 residues. The CDR3 sequence: CASSSTTSPHRSDTQYF. In nucleotides, the CDR3 is TGTGCCAGCAGCTCGACCACTAGCCCCCATAGGTCGGATACGCAGTATTTT.

This sequence joins TRBV14 and TRBJ1-2, with D perhaps matching TRBD1 (5 bases). Germline-derived CDR1 and CDR2 are SGHDN and FVKESK. The ends were cut back, 3 bases at V and 4 bases at J, with 18 bases in the middle. This CDR3 has 16 amino acids. The CDR3 nucleotides read TGTGCCAGCAGCCACGAGAATAGGGGTTTGAGCTATGGCTACACCTTC. Protein: CASSHENRGLSYGYTF.

The chain's CDR3 is CASSPDRGSLFF. The CDR3 nucleotides read TGTGCCAGCAGCCCGGACAGGGGGTCACTGTTTTTT. The V gene is TRBV5-4, the J gene TRBJ1-4; 10 bases line up with TRBD1. The CDR3 is made up of 12 amino acids. CDR1 and CDR2 from the germline V gene are SGHNT and YYREEE (reference sequence). V lost 4 bases and J lost 13; bases outside the gene matches: 4.

The chain carries TRBV10-3 and TRBJ1-4; D possibly corresponds to TRBD1 (5 bases). The CDR3 spans 14 residues. With 10 bases removed from V and 7 bases from J, the gap between germline ends came to 19 bases. In germline, CDR1 is ENHRY, CDR2 SYGVKD. The CDR3 DNA reads TGTGCCACCCACCAAGACAGAAAACTTGAAAAACTGTTTTTT. Its protein is CATHQDRKLEKLFF.

This chain uses TRBV10-3 with TRBJ2-3, with a weak D call TRBD1 (6 bases). From germline, CDR1 is ENHRY and CDR2 SYGVKD. This CDR3 has 13 amino acids. Trimming removed 10 bases at V and 6 bases at J, with 17 bases between. The CDR3 region is CATAFQGMDTQYF. In nucleotides, the CDR3 is TGTGCCACCGCCTTCCAGGGGATGGATACGCAGTATTTT.

The chain couples TRBV29-1 to TRBJ2-7; 9 bases align to TRBD2. V was clipped by 5 bases and J by 2 bases; unmatched bases: 10. CDR1 and CDR2 (germline): SQVTM, ANQGSEA. This CDR3 contains 15 residues. CDR3 sequence (DNA): TGCAGCGTTTACGTTAGCGGGAGAGGGACCTACGAGCAGTACTTC. This codes for CSVYVSGRGTYEQYF.

Comment on this clone: Additional DNA sequences in this sample encode the identical CDR3. The chain uses TRBV5-1 and TRBJ2-3; TRBD2 aligns across 8 bases. The CDR3 loop spans 15 amino acids. CDR1 and CDR2 from the germline V gene are SGHRS and YFSETQ. The V gene end was trimmed by 4 bases and the J gene end by 3 bases; junction bases not matched to a gene: 7. The CDR3 sequence: CASSQSGRGTDTQYF. The DNA for the CDR3 is TGCGCCAGCAGCCAAAGCGGGAGAGGAACAGATACGCAGTATTTT.

The chain links TRBV2 to TRBJ1-6; D gene unclear. V was pared by 6 bases and J by 8 bases, with 17 bases between. The CDR3 is 15 amino acids. CDR1 and CDR2 (germline): SNHLY, FYNNEI. The CDR3 bases are TGTGCCAGCAGGTTCGGACTCAGCGGTGATTCACCCCTCCACTTT. Translated: CASRFGLSGDSPLHF.

The chain combines TRBV7-3 with TRBJ2-1; 12 positions match TRBD2. With V trimmed by 6 bases and J by 8 bases, 8 bases remained unmatched. CDR1 and CDR2 (germline): SGHTA, FQGTGA. This CDR3 region has 15 residues. CDR3: CASRQPGLAGYEQFF. Here the CDR3 DNA reads TGTGCCAGCAGGCAACCGGGACTAGCGGGCTATGAGCAGTTCTTC.

This clone was seen once. The chain joins TRBV6-6 to TRBJ2-3; TRBD1 aligns across 7 bases. The ends lost 2 bases at V and 2 bases at J; junction bases unmatched: 7. Germline V gene sequence: CDR1 MNHNY, CDR2 SVGAGI (reference sequence). The length of the CDR3 is 16 residues. The CDR3 protein is CASSYPTGFFTDTQYF. Here the CDR3 DNA reads TGTGCCAGCAGTTACCCGACAGGGTTCTTCACAGATACGCAGTATTTT.

This clone was seen once. V and J are TRBV7-2 and TRBJ2-1; TRBD2 agrees at 11 bases. Germline assignment: CDR1 SGHTA and CDR2 FQGNSA. V shed 5 bases and J 3 bases; nucleotides not matched to a gene: 9. CDR3 length: 17 residues. DNA for the CDR3: TGTGCCAGCAGCCCCCAGATAGCGGGAGGGATCTACAATGAGCAGTTCTTC. Translated, it gives CASSPQIAGGIYNEQFF.

The chain carries TRBV9 and TRBJ2-2, with TRBD2 as a possible D gene (5 bases). The CDR3 totals 14 residues. Germline CDR1 SGDLS, CDR2 YYNGEE. Trimming shortened V by 0 bases and J by 4 bases, and 7 bases separated the two germline ends. The CDR3 reads CASSVEGATGELFF. In DNA, the CDR3 is TGTGCCAGCAGCGTAGAGGGAGCCACCGGGGAGCTGTTTTTT. Full variable domain (rest looked up from reference TRBV9 and TRBJ2-2): DSGVTQTPKHLITATGQRVTLRCSPRSGDLSVYWYQQSLDQGLQFLIQYYNGEERAKGNILERFSAQQFPDLHSELNLSSLELGDSALYFCASSVEGATGELFFGEGSRLTVL.